The entry that follows covers one TCR beta chain sequence. These data belong to a study of monozygotic twins with inflammatory bowel disease. TCRdb reprocessed the 5' RACE reads, with one entry per CDR3 protein and no DNA. The sample shows some 400,000 distinct CDR3 sequences, and 2% to 2.5% sits with its ten largest clones. There are 15 residues in the CDR3. Germline CDR1 is SGHDT and CDR2 is YYEEEE. The clonotype was recovered from a human donor with ulcerative colitis or Crohn's disease, or a healthy co-twin of an affected twin (not recorded which). J is TRBJ1-6 and V is TRBV5-6. The material sequenced was blood. CDR3 sequence reads: CASSLATDVNSPLHF.